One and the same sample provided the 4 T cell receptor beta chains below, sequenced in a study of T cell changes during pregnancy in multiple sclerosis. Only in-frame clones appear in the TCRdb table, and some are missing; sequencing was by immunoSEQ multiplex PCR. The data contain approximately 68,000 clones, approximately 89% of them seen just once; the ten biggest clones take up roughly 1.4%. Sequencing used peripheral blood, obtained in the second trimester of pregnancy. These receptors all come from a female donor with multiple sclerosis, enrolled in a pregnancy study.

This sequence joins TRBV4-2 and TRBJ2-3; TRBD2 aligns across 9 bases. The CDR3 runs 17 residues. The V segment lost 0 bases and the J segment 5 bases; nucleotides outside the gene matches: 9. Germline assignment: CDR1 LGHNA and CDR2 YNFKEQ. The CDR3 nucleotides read TGTGCCAGCAGCCAAGATTGGGGCGGGAGGGCCCTAGATACGCAGTATTTT. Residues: CASSQDWGGRALDTQYF.

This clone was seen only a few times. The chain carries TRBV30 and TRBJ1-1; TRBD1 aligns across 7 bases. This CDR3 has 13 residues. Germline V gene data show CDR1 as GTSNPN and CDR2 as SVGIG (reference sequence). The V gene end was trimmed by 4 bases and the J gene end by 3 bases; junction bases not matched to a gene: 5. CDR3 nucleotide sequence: TGTGCCTGGAAGCTTCAGGGGGACACTGAAGCTTTCTTT. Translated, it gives CAWKLQGDTEAFF.

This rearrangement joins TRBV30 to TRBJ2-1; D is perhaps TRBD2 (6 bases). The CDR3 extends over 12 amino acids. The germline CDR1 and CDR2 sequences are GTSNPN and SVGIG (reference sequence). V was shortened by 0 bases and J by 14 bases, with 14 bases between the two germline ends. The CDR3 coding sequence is TGTGCCTGGAGTGTACATTTGACTAGGGAGTTCTTC. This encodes CAWSVHLTREFF.

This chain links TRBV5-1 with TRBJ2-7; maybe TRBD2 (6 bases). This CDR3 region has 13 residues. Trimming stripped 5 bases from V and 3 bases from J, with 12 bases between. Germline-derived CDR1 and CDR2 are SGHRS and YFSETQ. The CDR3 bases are TGCGCCAGCAGACGTGGGACTGACTACGAGCAGTACTTC. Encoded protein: CASRRGTDYEQYF. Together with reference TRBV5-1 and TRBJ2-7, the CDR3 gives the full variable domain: KAGVTQTPRYLIKTRGQQVTLSCSPISGHRSVSWYQQTPGQGLQFLFEYFSETQRNKGNFPGRFSGRQFSNSRSEMNVSTLELGDSALYLCASRRGTDYEQYFGPGTRLTVT.